The entry below gives a single T cell receptor (beta chain) sequence along with its context. Germline CDR1 and CDR2: SEHNR and FQNEAQ (reference sequence). V lost 4 bases, J lost 3 bases, and 17 bases stayed unmatched. This CDR3 contains 18 residues. The PCR contained 60 Vbeta and 13 Jbeta primers. The protocol was immunoSEQ multiplex PCR, while the TCRdb copy is restricted to in-frame clones and leaves out a portion. Recorded for this sample: under 250,000 clones. The data were obtained in a study of cytomegalovirus exposure and HLA in healthy donors. V and J are TRBV7-9 and TRBJ1-2; TRBD1 matches at 7 bases. The sequence was obtained from a girl under 10 years old in good health and CMV-seropositive. The sequenced sample was PBMCs. CDR3 amino acids: CASSSSLLDRAVDYGYTF. The CDR3 DNA is TGTGCCAGCAGCTCCTCCCTCCTTGACAGGGCTGTGGACTATGGCTACACCTTC.